What follows are 32 T cell receptor beta chains derived from one specimen sequenced in a study of beta chain features in type 1 diabetes. What these receptors recognize is not known. cDNA synthesis used the whole RNA isolate, giving expressed TCRB sequences. Sequencing used immunoSEQ multiplex PCR; TCRdb keeps in-frame clones, though not all of them. The data show 200,000 to 300,000 clones, about 11% seen once. Broader study findings: Moderately but significantly shorter TCRB CDR3s were found in Type 1 diabetes patients in all four CD4+ subsets.

Sequenced material: naive CD4+ T cells from blood. The receptors stem from a man aged 25 to 45 with type 1 diabetes.

This clone came up a few times. The DNA of the CDR3 is TGTGCCAGCAGCTCTTATGGGGCAGGGAAAGCTTTCTTT. Translation gives CASSSYGAGKAFF. The chain has TRBV9 and TRBJ1-1, with D perhaps matching TRBD1 (5 bases). The V and J ends lost 4 bases and 9 bases respectively, with 16 bases between them. The CDR3 covers 13 residues. The germline CDR1 and CDR2 sequences are SGDLS and YYNGEE.

This clone was seen a handful of times. The rearrangement joins TRBV19 to TRBJ1-2; D is possibly TRBD1 (5 bases). CDR3 length equals 13 residues. V was trimmed by 4 bases and J by 9 bases, leaving 15 bases between them. Germline V gene data show CDR1 as LNHDA and CDR2 as SQIVND (reference sequence). This CDR3 reads CASSTRQRSSYTF. CDR3 coding DNA: TGTGCCAGTAGTACGCGACAGCGATCCAGCTACACCTTC.

This clone was detected a few times. The genes are TRBV27 and TRBJ2-1; 11 bases fit TRBD1. The CDR3 consists of 15 residues. V lost 3 bases and J lost 8; bases outside the gene matches: 6. Looked up from germline, CDR1 is MNHEY and CDR2 is SMNVEV (reference sequence). The CDR3 sequence: CASSFGTGGRDEQFF. CDR3 in DNA: TGTGCCAGCAGTTTCGGGACAGGGGGTAGGGATGAGCAGTTCTTC.

This clone was detected a few times. J is TRBJ1-2 and V is TRBV30; no clear D. This CDR3 comprises 15 residues. The V end lost 3 bases, the J end lost 5 bases, and 19 bases lay between the germline ends. Per germline, CDR1 GTSNPN and CDR2 SVGIG (reference sequence). The CDR3 loop is CAWRFPGPSLYGYTF. Here the CDR3 DNA reads TGTGCCTGGAGGTTTCCGGGTCCAAGTCTTTATGGCTACACCTTC. Full variable domain (remainder filled in from reference TRBV30 and TRBJ1-2): SQTIHQWPATLVQPVGSPLSLECTVEGTSNPNLYWYRQAAGRGLQLLFYSVGIGQISSEVPQNLSASRPQDRQFILSSKKLLLSDSGFYLCAWRFPGPSLYGYTFGSGTRLTVV.

The chain is built from TRBV7-3 and TRBJ1-1; D unresolved. V was trimmed by 0 bases and J by 3 bases, leaving 8 bases between them. The germline V gene has CDR1 SGHTA and CDR2 FQGTGA. The CDR3 totals 14 residues. The chain's CDR3 is CASSLTFGDTEAFF. As DNA, the CDR3 is TGTGCCAGCAGCTTAACGTTCGGGGACACTGAAGCTTTCTTT. The whole variable domain, remainder taken from reference TRBV7-3 and TRBJ1-1, is GAGVSQTPSNKVTEKGKYVELRCDPISGHTALYWYRQSLGQGPEFLIYFQGTGAADDSGLPNDRFFAVRPEGSVSTLKIQRTERGDSAVYLCASSLTFGDTEAFFGQGTRLTVV.

The chain employs TRBV5-8 and TRBJ1-5; the D is unclear. The CDR3 spans 15 residues. The V gene's germline CDR1 is SGHTS and CDR2 YDEGEE. Trimming pared 6 bases from V and 0 bases from J, leaving 13 bases between. The CDR3 loop is CASTIGGFSNQPQHF. Written as DNA, the CDR3 is TGTGCCAGCACCATAGGCGGATTTAGCAATCAGCCCCAGCATTTT.

The chain joins TRBV7-2 to TRBJ2-5; maybe TRBD1 (6 bases). Germline CDR1 reads SGHTA; CDR2 reads FQGNSA. The CDR3 consists of 14 residues. With 1 base removed from V and 4 bases from J, the gap between germline ends came to 10 bases. For the CDR3, the DNA is TGTGCCAGCAGCTTAGGCAGGGGCATAGAGACCCAGTACTTC. It translates to CASSLGRGIETQYF.

The chain employs TRBV7-6 and TRBJ2-3; D not certain. Germline CDR1 and CDR2: SGHVS and FNYEAQ. The CDR3 is 13 residues long. Deletions cut 7 bases from V and 3 bases from J, with 11 bases between. CDR3 coding DNA: TGTGCCAGCACCCGGCAGGTAACAGATACGCAGTATTTT. Its translation is CASTRQVTDTQYF.

This clone was recorded a few times. The V gene is TRBV19, the J gene TRBJ2-2, with unresolved D. CDR3 length equals 14 residues. V lost 3 bases to trimming and J lost 1 base, with 6 bases between them. Germline CDR1 LNHDA, CDR2 SQIVND (reference sequence). The chain's CDR3 is CASSIGVNTGELFF. Written as DNA, the CDR3 is TGTGCCAGTAGTATCGGTGTGAACACCGGGGAGCTGTTTTTT.

CDR3 protein: CASSYSQGYTF. The DNA of the CDR3 is TGTGCCAGCAGTTACTCTCAGGGCTACACCTTC. This sequence joins TRBV6-6 and TRBJ1-2; D call uncertain. The germline V and J ends were trimmed by 0 bases and 8 bases, with 4 bases remaining between them. The CDR3 consists of 11 residues. CDR1 MNHNY and CDR2 SVGAGI come from the germline V gene (reference sequence).

The table lists this clone with a few counts. The chain links TRBV15 to TRBJ2-5; possible D gene TRBD1, 5 bases. The CDR3 runs to 14 residues. The germline V gene encodes CDR1 LNHNV and CDR2 YYDKDF (reference sequence). V lost 10 bases to trimming and J lost 7 bases, with 22 bases between them. CDR3 DNA: TGTGCCATCGGACCCAGGGCACCTCCGGGGACCCAGTACTTC. Its protein is CAIGPRAPPGTQYF. The variable domain in full, completed from reference TRBV15 and TRBJ2-5, reads DAMVIQNPRYQVTQFGKPVTLSCSQTLNHNVMYWYQQKSSQAPKLLFHYYDKDFNNEADTPDNFQSRRPNTSFCFLDIRSPGLGDTAMYLCAIGPRAPPGTQYFGPGTRLLVL.

This chain joins TRBV25-1 and TRBJ1-6, with 9 bases identical to TRBD1. The V and J ends lost 3 bases and 10 bases, in that order; junction bases with no gene match: 10. Germline loops: CDR1 MGHDK, CDR2 SYGVNS. The CDR3 is 16 amino acids. This chain's CDR3 is CASSDPGTGSVSPLHF. As DNA, the CDR3 is TGTGCCAGCAGTGATCCCGGGACAGGGTCTGTATCACCCCTCCACTTT.

The chain is built from TRBV28 and TRBJ2-7; a weak D match, TRBD1 (5 bases). Germline values: CDR1 MDHEN, CDR2 SYDVKM. This CDR3 has 11 amino acids. Trimming cost V 3 bases and J 7 bases, with 7 bases left between them. CDR3 amino acids: CASSLQGEQYF. The CDR3 nucleotides are TGTGCCAGCAGTTTGCAGGGAGAGCAGTACTTC.

This clone was seen a few times. V and J are TRBV2 and TRBJ1-6, with 7 bases fitting TRBD1. From germline, CDR1 is SNHLY and CDR2 FYNNEI. The CDR3 is 15 residues long. The trim removed 4 bases at V and 7 bases at J, leaving 7 bases unmatched. CDR3 residues: CASSGLRGANSPLHF. The DNA of the CDR3 is TGTGCCAGCAGTGGTCTCAGGGGGGCAAATTCACCCCTCCACTTT.

The CDR3 bases are TGCAGCGTCTCAGTTCAGGGGACCTACGAGCAGTACTTC. This codes for CSVSVQGTYEQYF. The chain couples TRBV29-1 to TRBJ2-7, with D possibly being TRBD1 (6 bases). Per the germline V gene, CDR1 is SQVTM and CDR2 is ANQGSEA. CDR3 length equals 13 residues. Trimming removed 6 bases from V and 2 bases from J, with 14 bases in between.

V is TRBV7-2 and J is TRBJ2-7; 8 bases line up with TRBD1. Germline CDR1 and CDR2: SGHTA and FQGNSA. V shed 7 bases, J shed 4 bases, and the junction held 6 bases outside the gene matches. The CDR3 extends over 13 amino acids. CDR3 bases: TGTGCCAGCACCACGGACAGGGATTACGAGCAGTACTTC. This sequence encodes CASTTDRDYEQYF. The whole variable domain, filled in from reference TRBV7-2 and TRBJ2-7, reads GAGVSQSPSNKVTEKGKDVELRCDPISGHTALYWYRQSLGQGLEFLIYFQGNSAPDKSGLPSDRFSAERTGGSVSTLTIQRTQQEDSAVYLCASTTDRDYEQYFGPGTRLTVT.

The chain uses TRBV7-9 and TRBJ2-5; 7 bases are a match to TRBD2. The germline V gene encodes CDR1 SEHNR and CDR2 FQNEAQ (reference sequence). The V gene end was trimmed by 3 bases and the J gene end by 3 bases; junction bases not matched to a gene: 4. The CDR3 contains 14 residues. CDR3 amino acids: CASSFTAGEETQYF. CDR3 bases: TGTGCCAGCAGCTTCACCGCGGGGGAAGAGACCCAGTACTTC.

This rearrangement joins TRBV7-9 to TRBJ1-5, with a possible D match to TRBD1 (6 bases). The CDR3 consists of 18 residues. Germline V gene sequence: CDR1 SEHNR, CDR2 FQNEAQ (reference sequence). Trimming took off 0 bases at V and 7 bases at J, with 22 bases between the two ends. The CDR3 DNA follows: TGTGCCAGCAGCTTAGCGCTAGGTGGAGTACAGGGCGGACAGCCCCAGCATTTT. Protein: CASSLALGGVQGGQPQHF.

This clone appeared a few times. The rearrangement links TRBV9 to TRBJ2-6; D may be TRBD2 (6 bases). In germline, CDR1 is SGDLS, CDR2 YYNGEE. V shed 1 base and J shed 1 base, with 12 bases lying between them. The CDR3 has 17 amino acids. CDR3 nucleotides: TGTGCCAGCAGCGTAAGTTCCGCGGGGTCTGGGGCCAACGTCCTGACTTTC. Protein: CASSVSSAGSGANVLTF.

Only a few counts were recorded for this clone. V is TRBV11-2 and J is TRBJ1-1; D ambiguous. Looked up from germline, CDR1 is SGHAT and CDR2 is FQNNGV. This CDR3 comprises 13 residues. Trimming cost V 5 bases and J 7 bases, with 14 bases left between them. The CDR3 DNA follows: TGTGCCAGCAGCCCTGGTTCTGGCGGTGAAGCTTTCTTT. Its protein is CASSPGSGGEAFF.

This clone was seen more than once but under ten times. The chain has TRBV18 and TRBJ2-6; perhaps TRBD1 as D (6 bases). This CDR3 is 15 amino acids long. In germline, CDR1 is KGHSH, CDR2 LQKENI. V was clipped by 4 bases and J by 3 bases, with 10 bases between them. This CDR3 reads CASSQTGYGANVLTF. In DNA form, the CDR3 reads TGTGCCAGCTCACAGACAGGATATGGGGCCAACGTCCTGACTTTC.

This clone turned up a few times. This CDR3 is also generated by other DNA sequences in the sample. The rearrangement links TRBV2 to TRBJ2-1; D is uncertain. V lost 0 bases and J lost 4, with 4 bases in between. The V gene's germline CDR1 is SNHLY and CDR2 FYNNEI. The CDR3 has 13 residues. The DNA for the CDR3 is TGTGCCAGCAGTGAAGCGCGGTACAATGAGCAGTTCTTC. Translation: CASSEARYNEQFF.

V usage is TRBV28 and J usage is TRBJ1-1; the match to TRBD1 covers 7 bases. The V gene end was trimmed by 7 bases and the J gene end by 1 base; junction bases not matched to a gene: 9. Per the germline V gene, CDR1 is MDHEN and CDR2 is SYDVKM. The CDR3 contains 15 residues. CDR3 in amino acids: CASTPLKGANTEAFF. CDR3 nucleotide sequence: TGTGCCAGCACCCCTCTGAAGGGGGCGAACACTGAAGCTTTCTTT.

V and J are TRBV6-5 and TRBJ2-6; 7 nucleotides align to TRBD1. Germline V gives CDR1 MNHEY, CDR2 SVGAGI. V lost 7 bases and J lost 2; bases outside the gene matches: 2. The CDR3 runs to 14 residues. The CDR3 DNA follows: TGTGCCAGCATTGACAGGGCTGGGGCCAACGTCCTGACTTTC. Encoded protein: CASIDRAGANVLTF.

This clone was detected only a few times. The J gene is TRBJ2-2, the V gene TRBV18, with a tentative D call TRBD1 (5 bases). This CDR3 is 13 amino acids long. The V gene's germline CDR1 is KGHSH and CDR2 LQKENI. V lost 5 bases and J 7 bases, leaving 11 bases between the germline ends. For the CDR3, the DNA is TGTGCCAGCTCAACCCCAGGGATCGGGGAGCTGTTTTTT. As protein: CASSTPGIGELFF.

The chain combines TRBV5-1 with TRBJ2-5, with D uncertain. Per germline, CDR1 SGHRS and CDR2 YFSETQ. The CDR3 has 14 residues. The V gene lost 6 bases and the J gene lost 2 bases, with 14 bases spanning the gap. In DNA, the CDR3 is TGCGCCAGCACACGAAGCCCAGGACAAGAGACCCAGTACTTC. It specifies CASTRSPGQETQYF.

The chain employs TRBV5-1 and TRBJ2-7; 8 positions match TRBD1. Trimming took 8 bases from V and 5 from J; bases not matched to a gene: 9. CDR1 SGHRS and CDR2 YFSETQ come from the germline V gene. This CDR3 is built from 13 residues. CDR3 DNA sequence: TGCGCCAGAAGGACAGGGAATGACGACGAGCAGTACTTC. This translates into CARRTGNDDEQYF.

In its sample, this clone was seen a few times. The V and J genes are TRBV7-9 and TRBJ2-2; the match to TRBD2 covers 7 bases. The length of the CDR3 is 14 residues. Unmatched junction bases numbered 1, after V lost 1 base and J lost 5 bases. Germline CDR1 reads SEHNR; CDR2 reads FQNEAQ (reference sequence). CDR3 bases: TGTGCCAGCAGCTTAGTCGGGGGGACCGGGGAGCTGTTTTTT. Its translation: CASSLVGGTGELFF.

This chain links TRBV2 with TRBJ2-1; 7 bases match TRBD2. This CDR3 comprises 12 residues. Trimming removed 7 bases from V and 3 bases from J; junction bases left unmatched: 0. Germline V lookup: CDR1 SNHLY, CDR2 FYNNEI. CDR3 sequence: CASTSGYNEQFF. The DNA for the CDR3 is TGTGCCAGCACTAGCGGCTACAATGAGCAGTTCTTC.

V and J are TRBV7-3 and TRBJ1-5; D is undetermined. Trimming pared 5 bases from V and 4 bases from J, leaving 9 bases between. This CDR3 comprises 13 residues. Germline values: CDR1 SGHTA, CDR2 FQGTGA. Here the CDR3 DNA reads TGTGCCAGCAGCCAAGAGAGGAATCAGCCCCAGCATTTT. It encodes CASSQERNQPQHF.

A few counts support this clone. The genes are TRBV25-1 and TRBJ2-3, with TRBD2 matching 11 bases. Unmatched junction bases numbered 8, after V lost 5 bases and J lost 4 bases. There are 16 residues in the CDR3. Germline lookup yields CDR1 MGHDK and CDR2 SYGVNS. The CDR3 bases are TGTGCCAGCAGTCTACTTCTAGCGGGGGGCTCAGATACGCAGTATTTT. It codes for CASSLLLAGGSDTQYF. Full variable domain (remainder filled in from reference TRBV25-1 and TRBJ2-3): EADIYQTPRYLVIGTGKKITLECSQTMGHDKMYWYQQDPGMELHLIHYSYGVNSTEKGDLSSESTVSRIRTEHFPLTLESARPSHTSQYLCASSLLLAGGSDTQYFGPGTRLTVL.

This clone has only a few counts. This chain links TRBV7-3 with TRBJ1-3; D may be TRBD1 (5 bases). The CDR3 covers 15 residues. CDR1 is SGHTA and CDR2 is FQGTGA in the germline V gene. The V end lost 4 bases, the J end lost 1 base, and 11 bases lay between the germline ends. The DNA of the CDR3 is TGTGCCAGCAGCTACCGAGCAGGGTCTGGAAACACCATATATTTT. Translation: CASSYRAGSGNTIYF.